A selection of T cell receptor beta chains follows, all from one sample in a study of CD8 T cells in Susac syndrome. Each CDR3 protein gets one entry after TCRdb re-called the immunoSEQ multiplex PCR reads with MiXCR. The table records 100,000 to 150,000 distinct CDR3 sequences, around 80% of them present only once. Source material: CD8+ T cells from PBMCs. These receptors were taken from a human donor with multiple sclerosis. The conserved cysteine and the conserved F or W are not part of the CDR3 here. Each record gives: CDR3 length, J gene, V gene, CDR3 protein.

10,TRBJ1-5,TRBV2,ASSQVYQPQH
14,TRBJ1-2,TRBV27,ASSLSVPSALYGYT
13,TRBJ2-7,TRBV20-1,SAPLSTGGVYEQY
15,TRBJ2-2,TRBV6-1,ASSRILAFYGSGELF
11,TRBJ1-1,TRBV27,ASKSAEAPEAF
15,TRBJ2-5,TRBV7-9,ASSLVGRGLAKETQY
11,TRBJ1-2,TRBV19,ASSFFDGGGYT
13,TRBJ1-1,TRBV4-1,ASSHALGTESEAF
16,TRBJ2-3,TRBV6-5,ASSYSPGLAVDTDTQY
11,TRBJ1-1,TRBV19,ASRPGSVTEAF
12,TRBJ1-1,TRBV12-3/TRBV12-4,ASTLYPGKTEAF
13,TRBJ1-2,TRBV12-3/TRBV12-4,ASSLDYSPVGGYT
8,TRBJ2-7,TRBV2,ASGEYEQY
13,TRBJ2-1,TRBV9,ASSVSPIPSPEQF
11,TRBJ2-7,TRBV4-1,ASSPRTGGEQY
10,TRBJ2-5,TRBV27,ASGPGVETQY
13,TRBJ2-3,TRBV7-3,ASSLVGGVTDTQY
11,TRBJ1-1,TRBV5-5,ASSVYRGTEAF
12,TRBJ1-3,TRBV4-1,ASSDRASGNTIY
9,TRBJ2-7,TRBV30,AWSEAYEQY
13,TRBJ2-1,TRBV2,ASSEAGVSYNEQF
14,TRBJ1-5,TRBV13,ASSSQGSEGNQPQH
10,TRBJ1-1,TRBV28,ASCDRGTEAF
16,TRBJ1-5,TRBV27,ASTDSGTGAQSNQPQH
12,TRBJ2-5,TRBV7-9,ASSSIDRVETQY
10,TRBJ1-1,TRBV24-1,ATSDSGGEAF
12,TRBJ2-1,TRBV19,ASSFGQAHNGQF
18,TRBJ2-1,TRBV15,ATSRPPSRTSGAIYNEQF
15,TRBJ2-3,TRBV3-1,ASSHSSTATSTDTQY
14,TRBJ1-2,TRBV2,ATEVQFLRENYGYT
14,TRBJ2-1,TRBV27,ASSLVVSGGYNEQF
16,TRBJ2-3,TRBV29-1,SVVGLAETKTSTDTQY
13,TRBJ1-2,TRBV27,ASSLKGAPGYGYT
14,TRBJ2-1,TRBV7-6,ASSPWGGSSYNEQF
10,TRBJ1-5,TRBV20-1,SAGTAYQPQH
13,TRBJ2-3,TRBV19,ASQYSGGLTDTQY
14,TRBJ1-2,TRBV12-3/TRBV12-4,ASRPGTAALNYGYT
15,TRBJ2-5,TRBV7-9,ASSLGTSGAIQETQY
12,TRBJ1-1,TRBV4-1,ASSQDMESTEAF
16,TRBJ2-1,TRBV12-3/TRBV12-4,ASSLEGGKDRGYNEQF
14,TRBJ2-1,TRBV19,ASSIVGGRVYNEQF
14,TRBJ2-2,TRBV19,ASIPSGGLGPGELF
10,TRBJ2-7,TRBV20-1,SPRLTAYEQY
13,TRBJ2-5,TRBV7-9,ASSLPKGRQETQY
14,TRBJ1-4,TRBV7-9,ASSGRRDLRKEKLF